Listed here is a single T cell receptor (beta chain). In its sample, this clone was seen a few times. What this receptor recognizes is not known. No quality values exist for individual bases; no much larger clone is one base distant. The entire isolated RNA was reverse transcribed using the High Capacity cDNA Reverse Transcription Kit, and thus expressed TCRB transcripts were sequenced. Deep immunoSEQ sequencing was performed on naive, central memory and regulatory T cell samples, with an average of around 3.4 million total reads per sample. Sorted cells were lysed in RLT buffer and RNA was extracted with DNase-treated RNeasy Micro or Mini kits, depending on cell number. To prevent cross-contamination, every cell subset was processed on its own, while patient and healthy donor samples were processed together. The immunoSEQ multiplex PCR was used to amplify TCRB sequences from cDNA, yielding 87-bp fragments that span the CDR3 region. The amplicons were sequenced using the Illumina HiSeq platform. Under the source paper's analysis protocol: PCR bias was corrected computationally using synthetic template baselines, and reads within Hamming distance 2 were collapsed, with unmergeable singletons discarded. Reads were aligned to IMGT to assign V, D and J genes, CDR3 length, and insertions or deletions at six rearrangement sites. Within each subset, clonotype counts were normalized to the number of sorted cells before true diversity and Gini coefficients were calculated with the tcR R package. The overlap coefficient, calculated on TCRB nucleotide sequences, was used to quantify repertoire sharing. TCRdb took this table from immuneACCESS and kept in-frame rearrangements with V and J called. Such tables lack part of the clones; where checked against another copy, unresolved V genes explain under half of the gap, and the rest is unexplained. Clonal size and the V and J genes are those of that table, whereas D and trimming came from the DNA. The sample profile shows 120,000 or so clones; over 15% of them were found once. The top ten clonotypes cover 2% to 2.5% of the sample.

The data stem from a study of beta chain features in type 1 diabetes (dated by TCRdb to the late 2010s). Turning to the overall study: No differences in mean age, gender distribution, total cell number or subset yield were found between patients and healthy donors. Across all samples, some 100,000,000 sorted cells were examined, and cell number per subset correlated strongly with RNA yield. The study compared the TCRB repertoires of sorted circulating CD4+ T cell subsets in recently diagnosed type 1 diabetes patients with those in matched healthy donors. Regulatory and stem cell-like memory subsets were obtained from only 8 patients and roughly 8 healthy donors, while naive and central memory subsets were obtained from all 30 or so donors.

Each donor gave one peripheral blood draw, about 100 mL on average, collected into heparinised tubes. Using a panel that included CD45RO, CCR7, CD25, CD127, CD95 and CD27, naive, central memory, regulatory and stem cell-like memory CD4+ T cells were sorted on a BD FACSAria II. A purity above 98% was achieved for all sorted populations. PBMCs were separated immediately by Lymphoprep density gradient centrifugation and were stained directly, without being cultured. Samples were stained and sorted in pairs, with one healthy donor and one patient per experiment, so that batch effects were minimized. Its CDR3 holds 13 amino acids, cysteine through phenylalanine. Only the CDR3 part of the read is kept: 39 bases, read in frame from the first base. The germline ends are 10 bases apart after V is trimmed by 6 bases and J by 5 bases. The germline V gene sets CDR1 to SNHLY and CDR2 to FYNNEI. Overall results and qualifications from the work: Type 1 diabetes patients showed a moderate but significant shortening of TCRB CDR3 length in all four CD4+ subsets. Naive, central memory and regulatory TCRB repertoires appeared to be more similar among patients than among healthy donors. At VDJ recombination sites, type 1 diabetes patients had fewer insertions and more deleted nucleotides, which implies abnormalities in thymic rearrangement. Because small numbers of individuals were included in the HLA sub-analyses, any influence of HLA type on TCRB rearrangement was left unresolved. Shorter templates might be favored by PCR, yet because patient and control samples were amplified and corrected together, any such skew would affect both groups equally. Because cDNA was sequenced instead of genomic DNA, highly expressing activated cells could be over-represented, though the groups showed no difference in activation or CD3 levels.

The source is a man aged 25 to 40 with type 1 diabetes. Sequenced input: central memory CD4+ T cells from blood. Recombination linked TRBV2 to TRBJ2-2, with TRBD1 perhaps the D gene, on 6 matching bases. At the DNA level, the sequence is TGTGCCAGCAGCGTTCAGGGGACCGGGGAGCTGTTTTTT. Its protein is CASSVQGTGELFF.